A selection of T cell receptor beta chains follows, all from one sample in a study of cytomegalovirus exposure and HLA in healthy donors. Libraries were prepared by immunoSEQ multiplex PCR; TCRdb keeps only in-frame clonotypes and omits some of them. This table has over 100,000 clones, approximately 95% appearing once. The sequenced sample was PBMCs. The receptors were sampled from a woman between 18 and 29 years old in good health and CMV-seronegative. CDR3s include the opening cysteine and the closing phenylalanine or tryptophan. Fields, in order: D gene, clone size, J gene, V gene, CDR3 DNA, CDR3 protein. D genes are given only for firm matches. Clone size appears in some rows only: once, few, many, or a class for an expanded clone.

D gene: .; clone size: .; J gene: TRBJ2-3; V gene: TRBV12-5; CDR3 DNA: TGTGCTAGTGGCCTCGAACAGGGATACAGCACAGATACGCAGTATTTT; CDR3 protein: CASGLEQGYSTDTQYF
D gene: .; clone size: .; J gene: TRBJ1-1; V gene: TRBV7-2; CDR3 DNA: TGTGCCAGCAGCTTAAGTCACAGTTTGAACACTGAAGCTTTCTTT; CDR3 protein: CASSLSHSLNTEAFF
D gene: TRBD2; clone size: .; J gene: TRBJ2-1; V gene: TRBV18; CDR3 DNA: TGTGCCAGCTCACCCTTGGGGACTAGCGGGAGTATGGTCACTGAGCAGTTCTTC; CDR3 protein: CASSPLGTSGSMVTEQFF
D gene: .; clone size: .; J gene: TRBJ1-2; V gene: TRBV9; CDR3 DNA: TGTGCCAGCAGCGTAGAGGCGGGGGGAGGGCAACCACTCACCTTC; CDR3 protein: CASSVEAGGGQPLTF
D gene: .; clone size: .; J gene: TRBJ2-2; V gene: TRBV13; CDR3 DNA: TGTGCCAGCAGCTTAGGCCCGGCAAGGGAGAGGACCGGGGAGCTGTTTTTT; CDR3 protein: CASSLGPARERTGELFF
D gene: .; clone size: .; J gene: TRBJ2-1; V gene: TRBV2; CDR3 DNA: TGTGCCAGCAGTGAAGCGGGGACTGGTTACAATGAGCAGTTCTTC; CDR3 protein: CASSEAGTGYNEQFF
D gene: TRBD1; clone size: .; J gene: TRBJ1-5; V gene: TRBV30; CDR3 DNA: TGTGCCTGGAGCGAGCCGGGACAGGGGCGGGATCAGCCCCAGCATTTT; CDR3 protein: CAWSEPGQGRDQPQHF
D gene: .; clone size: .; J gene: TRBJ1-1; V gene: TRBV5-6; CDR3 DNA: TGTGCCAGCAGCTTGAGACGGGGCACTGAAGCTTTCTTT; CDR3 protein: CASSLRRGTEAFF
D gene: TRBD2; clone size: .; J gene: TRBJ2-5; V gene: TRBV29-1; CDR3 DNA: TGCAGCGTTCTCCAGCGGGGGCACCCGGAGACCCAGTACTTC; CDR3 protein: CSVLQRGHPETQYF
D gene: TRBD1; clone size: .; J gene: TRBJ2-5; V gene: TRBV9; CDR3 DNA: TGTGCCAGCAGCGGGGGACAGGGGGAAGAGACCCAGTACTTC; CDR3 protein: CASSGGQGEETQYF
D gene: TRBD1; clone size: once; J gene: TRBJ1-2; V gene: TRBV4-3; CDR3 DNA: TGCGCCAGCAGCCCAGCGACAGGGGCAGACTATGGCTACACCTTC; CDR3 protein: CASSPATGADYGYTF
D gene: TRBD2; clone size: .; J gene: TRBJ2-1; V gene: TRBV5-1; CDR3 DNA: TGCGCCAGCAGCTTCCCGGGACTAGCGGGAGCCAACAATGAGCAGTTCTTC; CDR3 protein: CASSFPGLAGANNEQFF
D gene: .; clone size: .; J gene: TRBJ1-4; V gene: TRBV7-2; CDR3 DNA: TGTGCCAGCAGCTTCGGGACTAGCCAGTCTTATAATGAAAAACTGTTTTTT; CDR3 protein: CASSFGTSQSYNEKLFF
D gene: TRBD2; clone size: .; J gene: TRBJ2-7; V gene: TRBV7-9; CDR3 DNA: TGTGCCAGCAGCTTCCCTAGCGGGAGGACCAGCTCCTACGAGCAGTACTTC; CDR3 protein: CASSFPSGRTSSYEQYF
D gene: .; clone size: .; J gene: TRBJ2-5; V gene: TRBV7-7; CDR3 DNA: TGTGCTAGCAGCTTACTTGCTAGCCGGGAGACCCAGTACTTC; CDR3 protein: CASSLLASRETQYF
D gene: .; clone size: .; J gene: TRBJ2-1; V gene: TRBV7-9; CDR3 DNA: TGTGCCAGCAGCTTAGTCATGGGACAATACAATGAGCAGTTCTTC; CDR3 protein: CASSLVMGQYNEQFF
D gene: TRBD2; clone size: once; J gene: TRBJ2-1; V gene: TRBV12-5; CDR3 DNA: TGTGCTAGTGGTTTGGTAGGTAGCGGGGGGATTGAGCAGTTCTTC; CDR3 protein: CASGLVGSGGIEQFF
D gene: TRBD1; clone size: .; J gene: TRBJ1-5; V gene: TRBV4-1; CDR3 DNA: TGCGCCAGCAGCCAAGAAATGGCAGGGGGTCAGCCCCAGCATTTT; CDR3 protein: CASSQEMAGGQPQHF
D gene: .; clone size: .; J gene: TRBJ2-7; V gene: TRBV27; CDR3 DNA: TGTGCCAGCAGTTCTGGGGCGCAGGACGAGCAGTACTTC; CDR3 protein: CASSSGAQDEQYF
D gene: .; clone size: .; J gene: TRBJ2-7; V gene: TRBV11-2; CDR3 DNA: TGTGCCAGCAGCTTAGGACTAGTCTACGAGCAGTACTTC; CDR3 protein: CASSLGLVYEQYF
D gene: TRBD1; clone size: .; J gene: TRBJ1-4; V gene: TRBV30; CDR3 DNA: TGTGCCTGGAGTATACAGAACTCCGGGACAGGGGACGAAAAACTGTTTTTT; CDR3 protein: CAWSIQNSGTGDEKLFF
D gene: .; clone size: .; J gene: TRBJ1-3; V gene: TRBV11-2; CDR3 DNA: TGTGCCAGCAGCTTAGTTACTAGCGGAAGAAACACCATATATTTT; CDR3 protein: CASSLVTSGRNTIYF
D gene: .; clone size: .; J gene: TRBJ1-1; V gene: TRBV27; CDR3 DNA: TGTGCCAGCAGTTTGCGGGGGGGCGGAGGGATGAACACTGAAGCTTTCTTT; CDR3 protein: CASSLRGGGGMNTEAFF
D gene: .; clone size: .; J gene: TRBJ1-4; V gene: TRBV30; CDR3 DNA: TGTGCCTGGAGTTACCGGGACTCTAATGAAAAACTGTTTTTT; CDR3 protein: CAWSYRDSNEKLFF
D gene: .; clone size: .; J gene: TRBJ2-7; V gene: TRBV9; CDR3 DNA: TGTGCCAGCAGCCCGACAGGACAGACCTACGAGCAGTACTTC; CDR3 protein: CASSPTGQTYEQYF
D gene: TRBD2; clone size: once; J gene: TRBJ2-5; V gene: TRBV15; CDR3 DNA: TGTGCCACCAAACCTTCAGCGGGGGGGGCTAGCGGGACCCAGTACTTC; CDR3 protein: CATKPSAGGASGTQYF
D gene: .; clone size: .; J gene: TRBJ2-1; V gene: TRBV5-4; CDR3 DNA: TGTGCCAGCAGCTTGGACACCTACAATGAGCAGTTCTTC; CDR3 protein: CASSLDTYNEQFF
D gene: TRBD2; clone size: .; J gene: TRBJ2-7; V gene: TRBV5-4; CDR3 DNA: TGTGCCAGCAGCTTGGGGGCTAGCGGGGGCCTCTACGAGCAGTACTTC; CDR3 protein: CASSLGASGGLYEQYF
D gene: TRBD1; clone size: .; J gene: TRBJ2-1; V gene: TRBV27; CDR3 DNA: TGTGCCAGCAGCTTAGACAGGGGTCCCTACAATGAGCAGTTCTTC; CDR3 protein: CASSLDRGPYNEQFF
D gene: TRBD1; clone size: few; J gene: TRBJ2-7; V gene: TRBV7-3; CDR3 DNA: TGTGCCAGCAGCTTAGGGGCAGGGGGCAGCTACGAGCAGTACTTC; CDR3 protein: CASSLGAGGSYEQYF
D gene: .; clone size: once; J gene: TRBJ2-6; V gene: TRBV5-4; CDR3 DNA: TGTGCCACCAAAGTTTGGTCACTCGGTGCCAACGTCCTGACTTTC; CDR3 protein: CATKVWSLGANVLTF
D gene: .; clone size: .; J gene: TRBJ1-5; V gene: TRBV4-3; CDR3 DNA: TGCGCCAGCAGCCAAGATCTCTCAGGGTGGGATACAAATCAGCCCCAGCATTTT; CDR3 protein: CASSQDLSGWDTNQPQHF
D gene: TRBD2; clone size: .; J gene: TRBJ2-3; V gene: TRBV9; CDR3 DNA: TGTGCCAGCAGCGTAGTTACGGGAGGTGGAGATACGCAGTATTTT; CDR3 protein: CASSVVTGGGDTQYF
D gene: .; clone size: .; J gene: TRBJ2-1; V gene: TRBV7-2; CDR3 DNA: TGTGCCAGCAGCTTGGAAGGGGGCTACAATGAGCAGTTCTTC; CDR3 protein: CASSLEGGYNEQFF
D gene: TRBD1; clone size: once; J gene: TRBJ2-2; V gene: TRBV27; CDR3 DNA: TGTGCCAGCATCCGGGACAGGGGAACCGGGGAGCTGTTTTTT; CDR3 protein: CASIRDRGTGELFF
D gene: TRBD2; clone size: .; J gene: TRBJ2-3; V gene: TRBV4-1; CDR3 DNA: TGCGCCAGCAGCCATTTACGACTAGCGGGGAACACAGATACGCAGTATTTT; CDR3 protein: CASSHLRLAGNTDTQYF
D gene: .; clone size: once; J gene: TRBJ2-1; V gene: TRBV18; CDR3 DNA: TGTGCCAGCTCACCAAATAGCGGCTCGTACAATGAGCAGTTCTTC; CDR3 protein: CASSPNSGSYNEQFF
D gene: .; clone size: .; J gene: TRBJ2-1; V gene: TRBV7-7; CDR3 DNA: TGTGCTAGCAGCTTAGGGCAGAAAAATGAGCAGTTCTTC; CDR3 protein: CASSLGQKNEQFF
D gene: .; clone size: .; J gene: TRBJ2-7; V gene: TRBV12-2; CDR3 DNA: TGTGCAAGTCGCTTGGGGAGACTAGCGGGAGTAGGGTACGAGCAGTACTTC; CDR3 protein: CASRLGRLAGVGYEQYF
D gene: .; clone size: once; J gene: TRBJ2-6; V gene: TRBV19; CDR3 DNA: TGTGCCAGTAGTCGAGGCTCTGGGGCCAACGTCCTGACTTTC; CDR3 protein: CASSRGSGANVLTF
D gene: .; clone size: .; J gene: TRBJ1-1; V gene: TRBV27; CDR3 DNA: TGTGCCAGCAGGCGGGGCCAAAACACTGAAGCTTTCTTT; CDR3 protein: CASRRGQNTEAFF
D gene: TRBD1; clone size: .; J gene: TRBJ1-1; V gene: TRBV7-8; CDR3 DNA: TGTGCCAGCAGCCTGGGACAGGGGGCCCGGAGCACTGAAGCTTTCTTT; CDR3 protein: CASSLGQGARSTEAFF
D gene: .; clone size: .; J gene: TRBJ2-2; V gene: TRBV2; CDR3 DNA: TGTGCCAGCAGTGGTCGACAGATATCCACCGGGGAGCTGTTTTTT; CDR3 protein: CASSGRQISTGELFF
D gene: .; clone size: .; J gene: TRBJ2-1; V gene: TRBV13; CDR3 DNA: TGTGCCAGCAGCCCTTCTGAGAATGAGCAGTTCTTC; CDR3 protein: CASSPSENEQFF
D gene: TRBD1; clone size: .; J gene: TRBJ2-7; V gene: TRBV6-5; CDR3 DNA: TGTGCCAGCAGTTACCGGGACAGGGGCTCCTACGAGCAGTACTTC; CDR3 protein: CASSYRDRGSYEQYF
D gene: .; clone size: once; J gene: TRBJ1-1; V gene: TRBV6-6; CDR3 DNA: TGTGCCAGCAGTTACTCGCGAGGGAGAGGAACTGAAGCTTTCTTT; CDR3 protein: CASSYSRGRGTEAFF
D gene: .; clone size: .; J gene: TRBJ2-5; V gene: TRBV25-1; CDR3 DNA: TGTGCCAGCAGTGAATCGGGGAGTCAAGAGACCCAGTACTTC; CDR3 protein: CASSESGSQETQYF
D gene: TRBD1; clone size: .; J gene: TRBJ2-5; V gene: TRBV14; CDR3 DNA: TGTGCCAGCAGCCCCCCAGGGGGCTATGAGACCCAGTACTTC; CDR3 protein: CASSPPGGYETQYF
D gene: TRBD1; clone size: .; J gene: TRBJ1-1; V gene: TRBV5-1; CDR3 DNA: TGCGCCAGCATTGAGGGGGCCGGGGACACTGAAGCTTTCTTT; CDR3 protein: CASIEGAGDTEAFF
D gene: .; clone size: .; J gene: TRBJ2-7; V gene: TRBV4-1; CDR3 DNA: TGCGCCAGCAGCCAAGAATCGAGCCCCCCCTACGAGCAGTACTTC; CDR3 protein: CASSQESSPPYEQYF
D gene: TRBD2; clone size: .; J gene: TRBJ2-1; V gene: TRBV4-1; CDR3 DNA: TGCGCCAGCAGCCAAGTGGTGGCTAGCGGATACAATGAGCAGTTCTTC; CDR3 protein: CASSQVVASGYNEQFF
D gene: .; clone size: .; J gene: TRBJ1-2; V gene: TRBV6-6; CDR3 DNA: TGTGCCAGCAGTAGAGACTTGTATGGCTACACCTTC; CDR3 protein: CASSRDLYGYTF
D gene: TRBD2; clone size: .; J gene: TRBJ2-7; V gene: TRBV6-4; CDR3 DNA: TGTGCCAGCTCTTGCCTAGCGGGGGTCGAGCAGTACTTC; CDR3 protein: CASSCLAGVEQYF
D gene: TRBD2; clone size: .; J gene: TRBJ2-2; V gene: TRBV9; CDR3 DNA: TGTGCCAGCAGAGAGGGAGGGGATACCGGGGAGCTGTTTTTT; CDR3 protein: CASREGGDTGELFF
D gene: .; clone size: .; J gene: TRBJ1-2; V gene: TRBV7-9; CDR3 DNA: TGTGCCAGCAGCTTAGGGGTTGGGGCGGATGGCTACACCTTC; CDR3 protein: CASSLGVGADGYTF
D gene: TRBD1; clone size: once; J gene: TRBJ1-3; V gene: TRBV5-4; CDR3 DNA: TGTGCCAGCAGCCAGACAGGGTTTGGAAACACCATATATTTT; CDR3 protein: CASSQTGFGNTIYF